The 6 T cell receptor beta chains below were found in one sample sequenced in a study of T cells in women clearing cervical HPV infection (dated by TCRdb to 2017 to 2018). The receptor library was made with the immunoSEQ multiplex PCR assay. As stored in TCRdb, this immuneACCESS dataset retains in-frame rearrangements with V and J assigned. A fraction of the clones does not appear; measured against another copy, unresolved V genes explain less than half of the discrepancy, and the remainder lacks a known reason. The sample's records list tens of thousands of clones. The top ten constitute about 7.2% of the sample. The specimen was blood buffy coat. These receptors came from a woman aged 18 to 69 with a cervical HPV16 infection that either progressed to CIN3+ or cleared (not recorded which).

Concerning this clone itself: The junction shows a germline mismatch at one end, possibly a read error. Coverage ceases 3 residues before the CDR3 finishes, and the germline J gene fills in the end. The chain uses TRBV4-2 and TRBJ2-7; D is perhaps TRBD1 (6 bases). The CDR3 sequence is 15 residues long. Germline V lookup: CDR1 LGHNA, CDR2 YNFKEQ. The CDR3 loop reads CASSQAQGPAYEQYF. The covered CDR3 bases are TGCGCCAGCAGCCAAGCTCAGGGGCCTGCCTACGAG.

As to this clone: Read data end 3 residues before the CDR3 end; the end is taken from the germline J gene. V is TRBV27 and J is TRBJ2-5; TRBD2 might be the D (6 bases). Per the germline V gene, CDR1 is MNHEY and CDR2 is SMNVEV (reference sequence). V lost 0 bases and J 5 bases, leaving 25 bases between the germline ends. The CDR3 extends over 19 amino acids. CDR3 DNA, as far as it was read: TGTGCCAGCAGTTTATCGAAAACGGGACTTGTCGGTTGGAAGGAGACC. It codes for CASSLSKTGLVGWKET. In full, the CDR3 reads CASSLSKTGLVGWKETQYF.

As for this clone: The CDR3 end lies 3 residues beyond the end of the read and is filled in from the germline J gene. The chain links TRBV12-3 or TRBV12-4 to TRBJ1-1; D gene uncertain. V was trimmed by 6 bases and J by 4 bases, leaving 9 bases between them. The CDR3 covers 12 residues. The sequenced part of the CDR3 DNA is TGTGCCAGCAGCCAGAGACTCACTGAA. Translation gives CASSQRLTE. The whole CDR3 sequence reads CASSQRLTEAFF.

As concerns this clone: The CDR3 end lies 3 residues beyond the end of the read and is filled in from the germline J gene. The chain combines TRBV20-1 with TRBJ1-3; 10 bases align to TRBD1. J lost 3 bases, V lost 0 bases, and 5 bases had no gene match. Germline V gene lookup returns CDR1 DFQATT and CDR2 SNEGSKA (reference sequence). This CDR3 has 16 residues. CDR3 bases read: TGCAGTGCTAGAGACCGGGACAGGGGTCGTGGAAACACC. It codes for CSARDRDRGRGNT. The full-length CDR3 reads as CSARDRDRGRGNTIYF.

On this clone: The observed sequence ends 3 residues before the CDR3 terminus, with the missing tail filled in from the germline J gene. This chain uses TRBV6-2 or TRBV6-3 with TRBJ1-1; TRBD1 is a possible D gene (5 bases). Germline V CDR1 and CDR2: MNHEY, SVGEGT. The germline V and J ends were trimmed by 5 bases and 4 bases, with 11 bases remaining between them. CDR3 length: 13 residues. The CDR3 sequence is CASSHPGGTEAFF. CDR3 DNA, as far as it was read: TGTGCCAGCAGTCACCCGGGGGGCACTGAA.

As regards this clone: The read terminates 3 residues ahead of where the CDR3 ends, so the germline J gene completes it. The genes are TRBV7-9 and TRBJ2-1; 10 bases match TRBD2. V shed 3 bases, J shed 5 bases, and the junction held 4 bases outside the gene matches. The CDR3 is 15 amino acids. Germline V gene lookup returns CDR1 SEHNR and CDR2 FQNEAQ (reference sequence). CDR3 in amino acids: CASSFSGGINNEQFF. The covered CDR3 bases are TGTGCCAGCAGCTTTAGCGGGGGGATAAACAATGAG.